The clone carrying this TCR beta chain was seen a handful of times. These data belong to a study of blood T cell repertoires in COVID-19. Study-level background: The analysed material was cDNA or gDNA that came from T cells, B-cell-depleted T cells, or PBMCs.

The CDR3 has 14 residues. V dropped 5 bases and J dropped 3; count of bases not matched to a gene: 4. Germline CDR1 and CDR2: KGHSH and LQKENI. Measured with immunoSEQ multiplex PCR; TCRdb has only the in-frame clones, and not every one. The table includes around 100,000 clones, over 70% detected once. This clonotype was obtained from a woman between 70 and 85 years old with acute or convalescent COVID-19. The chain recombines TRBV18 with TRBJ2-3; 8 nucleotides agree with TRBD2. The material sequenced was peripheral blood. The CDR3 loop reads CASSASGGTDTQYF. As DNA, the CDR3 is TGTGCCAGCTCAGCAAGCGGGGGTACAGATACGCAGTATTTT.